This is a list of T cell receptor beta chains from one sample in a study of T cell responses to AZD1222 COVID-19 vaccine. Assay: immunoSEQ multiplex PCR; the TCRdb copy retains only in-frame clones and omits some. The sample records 180,000 or so clones, about 93% being singletons. The input for sequencing was peripheral blood, taken 28 days after the second AZD1222 dose. The source is an adult who received the AZD1222 COVID-19 vaccine. Both conserved end residues are part of each CDR3. Each record gives: V gene, clone size, J gene, D gene, CDR3 protein, CDR3 DNA. The D gene is left open where the match is weak. Clone size appears in some rows only: once, few, many, or a class for an expanded clone.

TRBV3-1/TRBV3-2	-	TRBJ1-2	-	CASLQGNYGYTF	TGTGCCAGCCTGCAGGGAAACTATGGCTACACCTTC
TRBV15	once	TRBJ1-1	TRBD1	CATSKDRGATEAFF	TGTGCCACCAGCAAAGACAGGGGGGCCACTGAAGCTTTCTTT
TRBV6-5	-	TRBJ2-1	-	CASSLEDYNEQFF	TGTGCCAGCAGTTTAGAGGATTACAATGAGCAGTTCTTC
TRBV19	-	TRBJ1-6	-	CASGSGPDNSPLHF	TGTGCCAGCGGGTCCGGGCCAGATAATTCACCCCTCCACTTT
TRBV6-4	-	TRBJ1-3	TRBD1	CASSAGTGDAYCSGRTIYF	TGTGCCAGCAGTGCTGGGACAGGGGACGCTTACTGCTCTGGACGCACCATATATTTT
TRBV5-5	-	TRBJ2-5	TRBD2	CASSQGLAGDPLRETQYF	TGTGCCAGCAGTCAGGGACTAGCGGGAGACCCCCTCCGAGAGACCCAGTACTTC
TRBV2	-	TRBJ2-5	-	CASIKRDQETQYF	TGTGCCAGCATCAAGAGGGACCAAGAGACCCAGTACTTC
TRBV12-3/TRBV12-4	-	TRBJ2-4	-	CASSLTGNIQYF	TGTGCCAGCAGTCTCACAGGGAACATTCAGTACTTC
TRBV3-1/TRBV3-2	-	TRBJ2-7	-	CASSQDPTTVVGPHEQYF	TGTGCCAGCAGCCAAGATCCGACTACGGTAGTCGGTCCACACGAGCAGTACTTC
TRBV18	-	TRBJ2-1	TRBD2	CASSLGLAEYNEQFF	TGTGCCAGCTCACTTGGACTAGCGGAGTACAATGAGCAGTTCTTC
TRBV5-1	-	TRBJ2-5	-	CASSLFGVIGAETQYF	TGCGCCAGCAGCTTGTTCGGGGTGATTGGCGCAGAGACCCAGTACTTC
TRBV4-1	once	TRBJ2-7	TRBD2	CASSQETGGDYEQYF	TGCGCCAGCAGCCAAGAGACGGGGGGGGACTACGAGCAGTACTTC
TRBV29-1	-	TRBJ2-5	-	CSGSQETQYF	TGCAGCGGGTCACAAGAGACCCAGTACTTC
TRBV18	once	TRBJ1-1	-	CASSRDPASPEAFF	TGTGCCAGCTCACGGGACCCCGCTAGTCCAGAAGCTTTCTTT
TRBV3-1/TRBV3-2	-	TRBJ2-1	-	CASSQGNSLSYNEQFF	TGTGCCAGCAGCCAAGGGAACAGCCTCTCCTACAATGAGCAGTTCTTC
TRBV15	-	TRBJ1-6	-	CATSRDSDSRVSPLHF	TGTGCCACCAGCAGAGATTCGGACAGCCGAGTTTCACCCCTCCACTTT
TRBV13	-	TRBJ2-3	-	CASSRPQKLGQSTDTQYF	TGTGCCAGCAGCCGACCACAAAAACTCGGACAGAGCACAGATACGCAGTATTTT
TRBV7-3	-	TRBJ2-3	-	CASRRTSTDTQYF	TGTGCCAGCAGGAGGACTAGCACAGATACGCAGTATTTT
TRBV28	-	TRBJ1-3	TRBD1	CASSLTGSGNTIYF	TGTGCCAGCAGTTTGACAGGGTCTGGAAACACCATATATTTT
TRBV30	-	TRBJ1-4	-	CAWNSEKTFRFGKLFF	TGTGCCTGGAACAGCGAAAAGACCTTTCGGTTTGGAAAACTGTTTTTT
TRBV12-3/TRBV12-4	-	TRBJ2-1	-	CASSSGMGEQFF	TGTGCCAGCAGTTCGGGCATGGGTGAGCAGTTCTTC
TRBV5-8	-	TRBJ2-7	-	CASSLLQGYEQYF	TGTGCCAGCAGCTTGTTACAGGGTTACGAGCAGTACTTC
TRBV7-3	-	TRBJ2-2	TRBD1	CASSLQGVTGELFF	TGTGCCAGCAGCCTACAGGGGGTCACCGGGGAGCTGTTTTTT
TRBV28	-	TRBJ1-6	-	CASSLRGAYNSPLHF	TGTGCCAGCAGTTTACGCGGGGCTTATAATTCACCCCTCCACTTT
TRBV18	-	TRBJ2-3	TRBD1	CASSPRDREDTQYF	TGTGCCAGCTCCCCCCGGGACAGAGAAGATACGCAGTATTTT
TRBV27	-	TRBJ2-3	-	CASRGAGSEADTQYF	TGTGCCAGCAGGGGTGCAGGGAGCGAAGCAGATACGCAGTATTTT
TRBV7-9	-	TRBJ1-4	-	CASSGRGLSTNEKLFF	TGTGCCAGCAGCGGGAGGGGCCTTTCAACTAATGAAAAACTGTTTTTT
TRBV7-9	-	TRBJ2-7	-	CASGTDSQSSYEQYF	TGTGCCAGCGGAACGGACAGTCAGAGCTCCTACGAGCAGTACTTC
TRBV24-1	-	TRBJ2-2	TRBD1	CATSDAGQGAVGELFF	TGTGCCACCAGTGATGCGGGACAGGGGGCGGTCGGGGAGCTGTTTTTT
TRBV2	once	TRBJ1-1	-	CASSESQTNTEAFF	TGTGCCAGCAGTGAATCCCAGACGAACACTGAAGCTTTCTTT
TRBV7-9	-	TRBJ2-7	-	CASSGDRFGRWYF	TGTGCCAGCAGCGGAGACAGGTTTGGGCGATGGTACTTC
TRBV5-6	-	TRBJ2-3	TRBD2	CASSFRLAGDSSTDTQYF	TGTGCCAGCAGCTTTCGCCTAGCGGGGGACTCAAGCACAGATACGCAGTATTTT
TRBV18	-	TRBJ2-1	-	CASSPPGLARGPWFF	TGTGCCAGCTCACCTCCCGGGCTAGCGAGGGGGCCTTGGTTCTTC
TRBV7-6	-	TRBJ2-3	TRBD1	CASSLAPTGQGQLDTQYF	TGTGCCAGCAGCTTAGCCCCCACGGGACAGGGGCAATTAGATACGCAGTATTTT
TRBV15	-	TRBJ1-2	-	CATSRDQKGGGGYTF	TGTGCCACCAGCAGAGATCAAAAGGGCGGTGGGGGCTACACCTTC
TRBV7-9	-	TRBJ1-2	-	CASSPRDTDNYGYTF	TGTGCCAGCAGCCCCCGGGACACTGATAACTATGGCTACACCTTC
TRBV30	-	TRBJ1-5	-	CAWSVGINNQPQHF	TGTGCCTGGAGTGTCGGGATTAACAATCAGCCCCAGCATTTT
TRBV18	-	TRBJ2-3	-	CASSPSERDTQYF	TGTGCCAGCTCACCGTCGGAAAGGGATACGCAGTATTTT
TRBV6-6	-	TRBJ2-1	TRBD2	CASRRPQRERGNEQFF	TGTGCCAGCAGACGACCCCAGCGGGAGCGTGGGAATGAGCAGTTCTTC
TRBV6-5	once	TRBJ1-2	-	CASRLTSGKWDTF	TGTGCCAGCAGATTAACTTCGGGGAAGTGGGACACCTTC
TRBV7-9	-	TRBJ1-3	TRBD1	CASSPGGYSGNTIYF	TGTGCCAGCAGCCCAGGGGGGTATTCCGGAAACACCATATATTTT
TRBV2	-	TRBJ1-4	-	CASSEGQGLVEKLFF	TGTGCCAGCAGTGAAGGGCAGGGGCTGGTTGAAAAACTGTTTTTT
TRBV5-5	-	TRBJ1-2	-	CASSLPPGSLDGYTF	TGTGCCAGCAGCTTGCCCCCCGGCAGCCTTGATGGCTACACCTTC
TRBV19	-	TRBJ1-2	-	CASSIVAGLPYGYTF	TGTGCCAGTAGTATAGTTGCCGGCCTCCCCTATGGCTACACCTTC
TRBV6-1	once	TRBJ2-4	-	CASSDGPEGREYF	TGTGCCAGCAGTGATGGCCCCGAAGGTCGGGAGTACTTC
TRBV4-1	-	TRBJ1-6	-	CASSQFGTYNSPLHF	TGCGCCAGCAGCCAATTTGGGACTTATAATTCACCCCTCCACTTT
TRBV7-6	-	TRBJ2-6	-	CASSQRAAGANVLTF	TGTGCCAGCAGCCAGAGGGCGGCGGGGGCCAACGTCCTGACTTTC
TRBV2	-	TRBJ2-6	-	CASGRGPSSGANVLTF	TGTGCCAGTGGACGGGGGCCAAGCTCTGGGGCCAACGTCCTGACTTTC